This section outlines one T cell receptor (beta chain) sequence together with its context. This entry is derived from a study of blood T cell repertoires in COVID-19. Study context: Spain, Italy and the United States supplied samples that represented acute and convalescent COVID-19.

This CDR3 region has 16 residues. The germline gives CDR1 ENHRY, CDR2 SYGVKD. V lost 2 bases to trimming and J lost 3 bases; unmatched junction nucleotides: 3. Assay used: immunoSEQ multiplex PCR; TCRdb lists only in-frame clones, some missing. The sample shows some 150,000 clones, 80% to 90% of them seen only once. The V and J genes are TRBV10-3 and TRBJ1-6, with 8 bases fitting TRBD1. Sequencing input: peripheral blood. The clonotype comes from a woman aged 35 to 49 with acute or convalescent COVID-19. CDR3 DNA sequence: TGTGCCATCAGTGAGGGCGACAGGGGCTATAATTCACCCCTCCACTTT. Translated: CAISEGDRGYNSPLHF.